The present TCR beta chain was sequenced within a study of blood T cell repertoires in COVID-19 (dated by TCRdb to the early 2020s). Notes on the research overall: Samples from collaborators originated in the United States, Italy and Spain and spanned both the acute and convalescent phases of COVID-19. The prospective study material was composed of cDNA or gDNA derived from T cells, B-cell-depleted T cells, or PBMCs. The dataset comprised deeply sampled blood TCRbeta repertoires from subjects exposed to, actively infected with, or recovered from COVID-19. A freely available public database, intended as a resource for researchers studying the immune response to SARS-CoV-2, is where the repertoires were released. The samples were drawn from two sources: the first 160 participants of the ongoing ImmuneRACE study, and some 1,300 subjects contributed by 6 global collaborators. A de-identified subject ID, COVID-19 status, age in years and sex were almost always included in the sample metadata. Where available, HLA class I and class II types were taken from metadata supplied by the sample provider and were not determined by assay-based typing.

TCRbeta CDR3 regions were amplified from genomic DNA using the immunoSEQ Assay, a bias-controlled multiplex PCR. As for how the authors treated the data: The number of nucleated cells in each sample was estimated by amplification of reference gene primers within the assay. To quantify the absolute abundance of each unique TCRbeta CDR3 rearrangement, sequence reads were collapsed and filtered. For each sample, productive Simpson clonality was calculated as the square root of Simpson's diversity index across productive rearrangements. Here the immuneACCESS table is served through TCRdb, limited to in-frame sequences with V and J called. Missing clones are a known gap in these copies; in checked studies unresolved V genes cover under half, and the rest lacks a known reason. V, J and clone size were drawn from that table, and D and trimming were deduced from the DNA. Across this sample there are about 52,000 clones, with roughly 86% seen only once. Clones ranked in the top ten supply around 9% of the sample.

From a lookup of the germline V gene, CDR1 and CDR2 are SGHTA and FQGTGA. Counted from cysteine to phenylalanine, this CDR3 has 16 amino acids. CDR3 DNA is the only sequence kept; it has 48 bases, read in frame from the first base. Trimming removed 1 base from V and 4 bases from J; the gene matches leave 7 bases unexplained. The collaborating institutions used their own protocols to collect whole blood in K2EDTA tubes. For TCRbeta analysis, collaborator samples were shipped as frozen whole blood, as isolated PBMCs, or as DNA extracted from either sample type. Turning to this clone: Its cognate antigen has yet to be identified. Base-call qualities are not available, and no considerably larger clone is one nucleotide away.

Overall study outcomes, separate from this receptor: How much clinical and demographic metadata was included differed by source and by participant, and the metadata was provided uncurated.

The rearranged segments are TRBV7-3 and TRBJ2-3, and 8 junctional nucleotides match TRBD2. This clonotype originated in a man at least 80 years old with active or convalescent COVID-19. Sequenced: peripheral blood. CDR3 loop: CASSLMAGGVSDTQYF. The sequence in DNA is TGTGCCAGCAGCTTAATGGCCGGGGGGGTCTCAGATACGCAGTATTTT.